The 21 T cell receptor beta chains listed next were all sequenced from one sample in a study of cytomegalovirus exposure and HLA in healthy donors. 13 Jbeta primers and 60 Vbeta primers were used for the PCR. The protocol was immunoSEQ multiplex PCR, while the TCRdb copy is restricted to in-frame clones and leaves out a portion. The sample records about 120,000 clones, about 72% being singletons. The sample taken for sequencing was PBMCs. These receptors were obtained from a female donor in good health and CMV-seronegative.

This sequence joins TRBV28 and TRBJ2-7, with 10 bases aligning to TRBD1. Germline loops: CDR1 MDHEN, CDR2 SYDVKM. The CDR3 has 15 amino acids. Losses at the gene ends were 6 bases for V and 5 bases for J; bases not matched to a gene: 10. The CDR3 here is CASSRRDRGPDEQYF. The CDR3 DNA is TGTGCCAGCAGCCGCCGGGACAGGGGTCCCGACGAGCAGTACTTC.

The chain couples TRBV19 to TRBJ1-1, with 7 bases identical to TRBD1. Germline loops: CDR1 LNHDA, CDR2 SQIVND (reference sequence). Unmatched junction bases numbered 3, after V lost 8 bases and J lost 3 bases. The CDR3 extends over 12 amino acids. The CDR3 region is CASGDRDTEAFF. In DNA, the CDR3 is TGTGCCAGTGGGGACAGAGACACTGAAGCTTTCTTT.

The V call is TRBV7-2, the J call TRBJ2-7, with TRBD2 matching 8 bases. Germline CDR1 SGHTA, CDR2 FQGNSA. The CDR3 contains 14 residues. V lost 6 bases to trimming and J lost 5 bases; unmatched junction nucleotides: 9. The CDR3 sequence is CASSQSGSLNEQYF. Here the CDR3 DNA reads TGTGCCAGCAGTCAGAGCGGGAGTCTTAACGAGCAGTACTTC.

The J gene is TRBJ2-2, the V gene TRBV30; no clear D gene. Germline V lookup: CDR1 GTSNPN, CDR2 SVGIG (reference sequence). Trimming stripped 0 bases from V and 4 bases from J, with 9 bases between. The length of the CDR3 is 14 residues. Here the CDR3 DNA reads TGTGCCTGGAGTGTACTTGAGGTCACCGGGGAGCTGTTTTTT. Translated: CAWSVLEVTGELFF.

This clone has a single count. In nucleotides, the CDR3 is TGTGCCAGCAGCTTGGAACGGACAGGGGATTCTGAAGCTTTCTTT. Translated, it gives CASSLERTGDSEAFF. The rearrangement links TRBV5-4 to TRBJ1-1, with 9 bases identical to TRBD1. Trimming took 0 bases from V and 6 from J; bases not matched to a gene: 6. From germline, CDR1 is SGHNT and CDR2 YYREEE (reference sequence). The CDR3 loop spans 15 amino acids. Filled out from reference TRBV5-4 and TRBJ1-1, the complete variable domain reads ETGVTQSPTHLIKTRGQQVTLRCSSQSGHNTVSWYQQALGQGPQFIFQYYREEENGRGNFPPRFSGLQFPNYSSELNVNALELDDSALYLCASSLERTGDSEAFFGQGTRLTVV.

The V gene is TRBV28, the J gene TRBJ1-2, with no clear D. The CDR3 has 14 amino acids. The V end was cut by 3 bases, the J end by 5 bases, with 13 bases between. CDR1 and CDR2 from the germline V gene are MDHEN and SYDVKM. The CDR3 nucleotides are TGTGCCAGCAGTTTTCGGGGTACCCATTATGGCTACACCTTC. This gives the protein CASSFRGTHYGYTF.

This rearrangement joins TRBV7-8 to TRBJ2-7, with 14 bases lining up with TRBD2. The CDR3 loop spans 19 amino acids. With V trimmed by 5 bases and J by 2 bases, 14 bases remained unmatched. Germline loops: CDR1 SGHVS, CDR2 FQNEAQ. CDR3 region: CASSAYPGTSGSSTYEQYF. The CDR3 DNA is TGTGCCAGCAGCGCATACCCCGGGACTAGCGGGAGTAGTACCTACGAGCAGTACTTC.

CDR3 sequence reads: CASSKAGFSYNEQFF. CDR3 sequence (DNA): TGTGCCAGCAGCAAAGCGGGATTCTCCTACAATGAGCAGTTCTTC. V usage is TRBV7-3 and J usage is TRBJ2-1; 7 bases are a match to TRBD2. Germline values: CDR1 SGHTA, CDR2 FQGTGA. The CDR3 sequence is 15 residues long. The V gene end was trimmed by 5 bases and the J gene end by 0 bases; junction bases not matched to a gene: 4.

This rearrangement joins TRBV14 to TRBJ2-1, with no clear D. The CDR3 contains 15 residues. Germline loops: CDR1 SGHDN, CDR2 FVKESK. Trimming cost V 0 bases and J 2 bases, with 8 bases left between them. The CDR3 loop reads CASSQESEPYNEQFF. Written as DNA, the CDR3 is TGTGCCAGCAGCCAAGAAAGCGAACCCTACAATGAGCAGTTCTTC.

On this clone itself: The junction differs from germline at one of its ends, possibly a read error. The rearrangement links TRBV27 to TRBJ2-2, with TRBD2 identical over 12 bases. The CDR3 runs to 17 residues. From germline, CDR1 is MNHEY and CDR2 SMNVEV (reference sequence). In nucleotides, the CDR3 is TGTGCCAGCAGTTTAGCCCGACTAGCGGGAGCCCCCGGGGAGCTGGTTTTT. This encodes CASSLARLAGAPGELVF.

The table lists this clone with a count of one. The J gene is TRBJ2-1, the V gene TRBV11-1, with 7 bases that match TRBD2. The CDR3 length is 15 residues. The germline V gene encodes CDR1 SGHAT and CDR2 FQDESV (reference sequence). V lost 6 bases and J lost 8; bases outside the gene matches: 13. The CDR3 region is CASSENQLGRDEQFF. The CDR3 bases are TGTGCCAGCAGTGAAAACCAGTTGGGGAGGGATGAGCAGTTCTTC.

The gene calls are TRBV9 and TRBJ2-3, with 8 bases lining up with TRBD2. Losses at the gene ends were 0 bases for V and 6 bases for J; bases not matched to a gene: 6. Germline V lookup: CDR1 SGDLS, CDR2 YYNGEE. CDR3 length: 15 residues. CDR3 in amino acids: CASSVAGGLGDTQYF. CDR3 nucleotides: TGTGCCAGCAGCGTAGCGGGAGGGCTCGGGGATACGCAGTATTTT.

In its sample, this clone was seen once. The chain couples TRBV30 to TRBJ2-3, with D perhaps matching TRBD1 (6 bases). The V gene lost 4 bases and the J gene lost 2 bases, with 13 bases spanning the gap. The CDR3 spans 14 residues. Looked up from germline, CDR1 is GTSNPN and CDR2 is SVGIG (reference sequence). DNA for the CDR3: TGTGCCTGGACCCGGACAGCGAACACAGATACGCAGTATTTT. This encodes CAWTRTANTDTQYF.

The rearrangement uses TRBV6-5 and TRBJ1-5, with D possibly TRBD1 on 5 matching bases. Germline CDR1 reads MNHEY; CDR2 reads SVGAGI. The CDR3 contains 14 residues. V shed 7 bases and J shed 4 bases, with 14 bases lying between them. The CDR3 bases are TGTGCCAGCACCTCCGGACAAAATAATCAGCCCCAGCATTTT. Its protein product is CASTSGQNNQPQHF.

This rearrangement joins TRBV25-1 to TRBJ1-1; D might be TRBD1 (5 bases). This CDR3 is 14 amino acids long. Trimming cost V 1 base and J 4 bases, with 10 bases left between them. Germline CDR1 MGHDK, CDR2 SYGVNS. The DNA for the CDR3 is TGTGCCAGCAGTGAATCGGCAGGGCCCACTGAAGCTTTCTTT. As protein: CASSESAGPTEAFF.

The genes are TRBV7-3 and TRBJ1-1, with no clear D. CDR3 length equals 12 residues. Germline-derived CDR1 and CDR2 are SGHTA and FQGTGA. V was cut by 5 bases and J by 9 bases, with 13 bases left in between. For the CDR3, the DNA is TGTGCCAGCAGCGCATCCCGGGAGAAAGCTTTCTTT. Amino acids: CASSASREKAFF. The variable domain in full, with the rest retrieved from reference TRBV7-3 and TRBJ1-1, is GAGVSQTPSNKVTEKGKYVELRCDPISGHTALYWYRQSLGQGPEFLIYFQGTGAADDSGLPNDRFFAVRPEGSVSTLKIQRTERGDSAVYLCASSASREKAFFGQGTRLTVV.

This clone was detected a few times. In DNA form, the CDR3 reads TGTGCCTGGAGTGAACAGGGATACGAGCAGTACTTC. Its protein product is CAWSEQGYEQYF. The chain couples TRBV30 to TRBJ2-7, with D maybe TRBD1 (6 bases). Between the trimmed V and J ends, which lost 1 base and 4 bases, there was a span of 8 bases. This CDR3 is 12 amino acids long. CDR1 GTSNPN and CDR2 SVGIG come from the germline V gene (reference sequence).

In this sample, this clone turned up a few times. The rearrangement links TRBV2 to TRBJ1-5, with D tentatively TRBD1 (5 bases). The germline V and J ends were trimmed by 4 bases and 3 bases, with 16 bases remaining between them. Germline CDR1 SNHLY, CDR2 FYNNEI. The CDR3 is made up of 16 amino acids. As DNA, the CDR3 is TGTGCCAGCAGTGGGGTGTCAGGCGGGGCCAATCAGCCCCAGCATTTT. Translated: CASSGVSGGANQPQHF.

The chain couples TRBV27 to TRBJ2-1, with TRBD1 identical over 8 bases. With 8 bases clipped from V and 3 bases from J, the junction kept 12 bases outside the gene matches. The CDR3 is 16 residues long. Germline loops: CDR1 MNHEY, CDR2 SMNVEV (reference sequence). CDR3 DNA: TGTGCCAGCGGGCCCGGGACAGGCAACCTCTACAATGAGCAGTTCTTC. The encoded protein is CASGPGTGNLYNEQFF.

The V and J genes are TRBV28 and TRBJ1-2, with TRBD1 as a possible D gene (5 bases). The CDR3 is made up of 14 amino acids. Germline loops: CDR1 MDHEN, CDR2 SYDVKM. Trimming cost V 2 bases and J 2 bases, with 9 bases left between them. The chain's CDR3 is CASSLTQVNYGYTF. The DNA of the CDR3 is TGTGCCAGCAGTTTAACACAGGTGAACTATGGCTACACCTTC.

About this clone: Compared with germline, one end of the junction differs, possibly owing to a read error. The chain carries TRBV6-1 and TRBJ2-1, with TRBD2 as a possible D gene (6 bases). The CDR3 is 13 amino acids. Germline V gene lookup returns CDR1 MNHNS and CDR2 SASEGT. The chain's CDR3 is CASSEREALGLVF. The CDR3 region has the DNA TGTGCCAGCAGTGAGAGGGAGGCCCTGGGGCTTGTCTTC.